Presented here are 26 T cell receptor beta chains from one specimen sequenced in a study of tumor-infiltrating lymphocytes in primary liver carcinoma. Co-extraction of RNA and DNA was performed on roughly 17-32 mg of unsorted bulk tissue. Using a constant-region primer together with ProtoScript II reverse transcriptase, TCR beta cDNA was made from 450 to 600 ng of total RNA. Libraries for TCR beta were built through three nested multiplex PCR rounds, which together made up a slightly modified ARM-PCR procedure. Researchers ran the first two PCR rounds for about 11 cycles each with TRBV1-TRBV30 forward primers and a C-beta reverse primer. MiXCR was run by TCRdb on the multiplex PCR reads, yielding one entry per CDR3 protein. This table holds 95,000 to 150,000 distinct CDR3 sequences, 60% to 70% found once. Sequencing was done on a sample of liver tumor tissue from sampling region 1. The subset denotes: tumor region T1, superior pole. The origin of the receptors is a woman aged 55-70 years with primary liver carcinoma and hepatitis B virus infection.

This clonotype was seen just once. A much larger clone differs from this one at a single base, so this may be a read error. The rearrangement uses TRBV6-5 and TRBJ2-3, with a weak D call TRBD1 (6 bases). CDR3 length: 16 residues. Germline V gene lookup returns CDR1 MNHEY and CDR2 SVGAGI. Trimming took off 8 bases at V and 1 base at J, with 19 bases between the two ends. The CDR3 nucleotides are TGTGCCAGCGTATCGTCAGGGGCGGTGGGCACAGATACGCAGTATTTT. Encoded protein: CASVSSGAVGTDTQYF.

Concerning this clonotype: The conserved phenylalanine or tryptophan is not found at the CDR3 terminus, so this likely reflects a read error. The chain is built from TRBV11-3 and TRBJ1-2; D is ambiguous. CDR3 length equals 18 residues. Trimming pared 1 base from V and 8 bases from J, leaving 26 bases between. Per the germline V gene, CDR1 is SGHNT and CDR2 is YENEEA. In DNA form, the CDR3 reads TGTGCCAGCAGCTTAGGATCATATTCAACCGGGATAGGTCTCGGCTACACCTCC. Its protein product is CASSLGSYSTGIGLGYTS.

As for this clonotype: One base away lies a much larger clone, so this may be a sequencing read error. The chain employs TRBV12-3 or TRBV12-4 and TRBJ2-5, with 8 bases fitting TRBD1. V lost 10 bases and J lost 5; bases outside the gene matches: 15. This CDR3 has 15 amino acids. The DNA for the CDR3 is TGTGCCATCAGGGGCGACAGGGGTGGGCTCGAGACCCAGTACTTC. It specifies CAIRGDRGGLETQYF.

Remarks on this clonotype: The missing conserved phenylalanine or tryptophan at the end of this CDR3 makes a read error likely. V and J are TRBV5-1 and TRBJ2-1; D ambiguous. This CDR3 is built from 16 residues. Trimming took off 5 bases at V and 4 bases at J, with 19 bases between the two ends. Germline lookup yields CDR1 SGHRS and CDR2 YFSETQ. Written as DNA, the CDR3 is TGCGCCAGCAGTGTTAGGAGTATGGGCTCATACAATGAGCAGTTCTTA. This gives the protein CASSVRSMGSYNEQFL.

A note on this clonotype: At one of its ends the junction is not consistent with the germline gene, which may arise from a read error. The rearrangement links TRBV28 to TRBJ2-2; the match to TRBD1 covers 9 bases. Germline V gives CDR1 MDHEN, CDR2 SYDVKM. The CDR3 is made up of 18 amino acids. CDR3 in amino acids: CTSSLALRDRENTGELFF. CDR3 sequence (DNA): TGTACCAGCAGTTTAGCCCTCCGGGACAGGGAAAACACCGGGGAGCTGTTTTTT.

In regard to this clonotype: Its ends do not fully match the called genes, so a read error is possible. The chain combines TRBV6-5 with TRBJ1-2, with D maybe TRBD1 (6 bases). The germline CDR1 and CDR2 sequences are MNHEY and SVGAGI. There are 13 residues in the CDR3. The CDR3 DNA reads as TGTGCCGTCTCTACAGGGCGACACTATGACTACACCTTC. It specifies CAVSTGRHYDYTF.

The CDR3 loop is CASSVQVNYGYTF. The CDR3 DNA sequence: TGTGCCAGCAGTGTCCAGGTTAACTATGGCTACACCTTC. The rearrangement links TRBV2 to TRBJ1-2; D unclear. Germline V CDR1 and CDR2: SNHLY, FYNNEI. The CDR3 is 13 residues long. Trimming removed 4 bases at V and 1 base at J, with 7 bases between.

This sequence joins TRBV28 and TRBJ1-5; tentatively, D is TRBD1 (6 bases). Trimming shortened V by 8 bases and J by 4 bases, and 9 bases separated the two germline ends. This CDR3 is 12 amino acids long. The V gene's germline CDR1 is MDHEN and CDR2 SYDVKM. Here the CDR3 reads CASGTGNQPQHF. As DNA, the CDR3 is TGTGCCAGCGGAACAGGGAATCAGCCCCAGCATTTT.

This clonotype was recorded once. This chain connects TRBV29-1 to TRBJ2-3, with D tentatively TRBD2 (5 bases). The ends were cut back, 1 base at V and 6 bases at J, with 17 bases in the middle. The germline gives CDR1 SQVTM, CDR2 ANQGSEA. The CDR3 runs to 15 residues. CDR3 in amino acids: CSVEGSPGSTDTQYF. CDR3 nucleotide sequence: TGCAGCGTTGAAGGGAGCCCGGGGTCGACCGATACGCAGTATTTT.

Only a few counts were recorded for this clonotype. The chain has TRBV5-5 and TRBJ1-5; 7 positions match TRBD1. Trimming took 4 bases from V and 2 from J; bases not matched to a gene: 9. The CDR3 spans 16 residues. Germline-derived CDR1 and CDR2 are SGHKS and YYEKEE (reference sequence). This CDR3 reads CASSPPPDRGNQPQHF. The CDR3, as DNA: TGTGCCAGCAGCCCTCCGCCTGACAGGGGCAATCAGCCCCAGCATTTT.

With respect to this clonotype: No conserved phenylalanine or tryptophan is present at the end of the CDR3, so a read error is the likely explanation. This chain joins TRBV25-1 and TRBJ2-1, with D perhaps matching TRBD2 (5 bases). The CDR3 extends over 14 amino acids. The ends were cut back, 3 bases at V and 6 bases at J, with 12 bases in the middle. Germline V lookup: CDR1 MGHDK, CDR2 SYGVNS. The DNA for the CDR3 is TGTGCCAGCAGTGAGCCGGGATCTGGCAATGAGCAGTTCCTC. This gives the protein CASSEPGSGNEQFL.

Remarks on this clonotype: This may be a read error, as it is one base from a much larger clone. The chain recombines TRBV6-5 with TRBJ1-2; 8 positions match TRBD1. Per germline, CDR1 MNHEY and CDR2 SVGAGI. CDR3 length equals 14 residues. Trimming removed 7 bases from V and 5 bases from J; junction bases left unmatched: 9. Here the CDR3 DNA reads TGTGCCAGCACTACCGGGACAGGCGCGTATGGCTACACCTTC. Translating it yields CASTTGTGAYGYTF.

Details on this clonotype: A much larger clone lies one base from this, so it may be a read error. The rearrangement joins TRBV10-2 to TRBJ2-7; 7 bases agree with TRBD2. The CDR3 extends over 14 amino acids. Germline loops: CDR1 WSHSY, CDR2 SAAADI. Trimming cost V 6 bases and J 4 bases; bases outside gene matches: 9. The CDR3 protein is CASRGGELKYEQYF. The CDR3 coding sequence is TGCGCCAGCAGGGGAGGGGAACTCAAATACGAGCAGTACTTC.

The chain couples TRBV11-2 to TRBJ1-1; 7 positions agree with TRBD1. With 0 bases clipped from V and 10 bases from J, the junction kept 5 bases outside the gene matches. Germline assignment: CDR1 SGHAT and CDR2 FQNNGV. This CDR3 region has 13 residues. Here the CDR3 DNA reads TGTGCCAGCAGCTTAGAGGGGGACAGTGGAGCTTTCTTT. Its translation is CASSLEGDSGAFF.

This clonotype occurred once. Possible read error: a much larger clone is one base away. The gene calls are TRBV5-1 and TRBJ2-2, with D perhaps TRBD2 (5 bases). The CDR3 covers 12 residues. The germline gives CDR1 SGHRS, CDR2 YFSETQ. The chain's CDR3 is CASTGNTVELFF. The CDR3 DNA follows: TGCGCCAGCACCGGGAACACCGTGGAGCTGTTTTTT.

Only a few counts were recorded for this clonotype. The junction does not match germline at one end; this may be a read error. The chain employs TRBV29-1 and TRBJ1-1; D is undetermined. This CDR3 has 10 amino acids. The germline CDR1 and CDR2 sequences are SQVTM and ANQGSEA. CDR3 sequence reads: CSVEEVDAFF. CDR3 bases: TGTAGCGTTGAGGAGGTTGACGCTTTCTTT.

On this clonotype: Relative to the germline gene, one junction end is altered; a read error may explain this. The genes are TRBV28 and TRBJ2-1; 10 bases fit TRBD2. The CDR3 has 17 residues. The germline gives CDR1 MDHEN, CDR2 SYDVKM. The CDR3 coding sequence is TGTGCCAGCAATTTATGGGGACTAGCGAGCTCCTACAATGAGCAGTTCTTC. It yields the protein CASNLWGLASSYNEQFF.

Of note for this clonotype: This clone may be a read error of a much larger clone one base away. The V call is TRBV4-2, the J call TRBJ1-4, with 7 bases that match TRBD1. CDR1 is LGHNA, CDR2 YNFKEQ, per germline. The CDR3 length is 17 residues. The DNA for the CDR3 is TGTGCCATCAGCCAATCCGCTTACGGGACAGCTAATGAAAAACTGTTTTTT. This codes for CAISQSAYGTANEKLFF.

This clonotype occurred many times. V is TRBV6-2 or TRBV6-3 and J is TRBJ2-1; 13 bases are shared with TRBD2. CDR1 and CDR2 from the germline V gene are MNHEY and SVGEGT. The CDR3 contains 15 residues. V was clipped by 4 bases and J by 16 bases; unmatched bases: 13. The CDR3 sequence is CASSSPGTSGTSQFF. The CDR3 nucleotides read TGTGCCAGCAGTTCGCCCGGGACTAGCGGGACTTCTCAATTCTTC.

A remark on this clonotype: At one end, the junction sequence differs from germline, possibly due to a read error. The chain uses TRBV29-1 and TRBJ1-2; possibly TRBD1 for D (5 bases). This CDR3 contains 11 residues. Germline V lookup: CDR1 SQVTM, CDR2 ANQGSEA. The CDR3 is CSVAGHYGYTF. The CDR3 DNA reads as TGCAGCGTTGCAGGGCACTATGGCTACACTTTC. The full variable domain, with the rest looked up from reference TRBV29-1 and TRBJ1-2, is SAVISQKPSRDICQRGTSLTIQCQVDSQVTMMFWYRQQPGQSLTLIATANQGSEATYESGFVIDKFPISRPNLTFSTLTVSNMSPEDSSIYLCSVAGHYGYTFGSGTRLTVV.

With respect to this clonotype: Likely a read error: the CDR3 ends without its conserved phenylalanine or tryptophan. The V gene is TRBV11-2, the J gene TRBJ2-7; D unclear. V shed 0 bases and J shed 3 bases, with 12 bases lying between them. Germline CDR1 reads SGHAT; CDR2 reads FQNNGV. The CDR3 covers 15 residues. The CDR3 spells CASSLDQTAFYEQYS. For the CDR3, the DNA is TGTGCCAGCAGCTTAGATCAAACAGCGTTCTACGAGCAGTACTCC.

Concerning this clonotype: Likely a read error: the CDR3 ends without its conserved phenylalanine or tryptophan. The chain employs TRBV11-2 and TRBJ2-3; 7 positions match TRBD1. The CDR3 is 16 residues long. Germline V gives CDR1 SGHAT, CDR2 FQNNGV. DNA for the CDR3: TGTGCCAGCAGCTCAGCCGGACAGGCGATCACAGATACCCAGTATTCT. It encodes CASSSAGQAITDTQYS.

The DNA for the CDR3 is TGTGCCTGGAGTGTCCCGCCGGGACTAGCGGGCACACTAGCCAAAAACATTCAGTACTTC. This sequence encodes CAWSVPPGLAGTLAKNIQYF. The rearrangement uses TRBV30 and TRBJ2-4; TRBD2 aligns across 12 bases. Trimming at V came to 0 bases and at J to 0 bases, leaving 12 bases not matched to a gene. The V gene's germline CDR1 is GTSNPN and CDR2 SVGIG (reference sequence). The CDR3 is made up of 20 amino acids.

Turning to this clonotype: An end of the junction differs from the germline gene, which may be a read error. The chain is built from TRBV6-6 and TRBJ2-3; D ambiguous. This CDR3 has 15 residues. Germline V gene lookup returns CDR1 MNHNY and CDR2 SVGAGI (reference sequence). Here the CDR3 DNA reads TGTGCCAGTAGTTACGGTGGGCGTCGCATAGATACGCAGTATTTT. It specifies CASSYGGRRIDTQYF.

V is TRBV14 and J is TRBJ1-2; D is unclear. V was cut by 5 bases and J by 3 bases, with 7 bases left in between. CDR3 length: 12 amino acids. Germline values: CDR1 SGHDN, CDR2 FVKESK. CDR3 bases: TGTGCCAGCAGCAAGCAGGACTATGGCTACACCTTC. It codes for CASSKQDYGYTF.

V usage is TRBV18 and J usage is TRBJ2-2; D is perhaps TRBD1 (6 bases). The CDR3 is 17 residues long. The V end was cut by 5 bases, the J end by 3 bases, with 19 bases between. Per germline, CDR1 KGHSH and CDR2 LQKENI. The CDR3 spells CASSLFMNRADTGELFF. CDR3 nucleotides: TGTGCCAGCTCATTGTTTATGAACAGGGCGGACACCGGGGAGCTGTTTTTT.